Listed below are T cell receptor beta chains from one sample, sequenced in a study of memory CD4+ T cells and cytomegalovirus serostatus. Method: immunoSEQ multiplex PCR; TCRdb's copy keeps in-frame clones and lacks some. The sample records about 45,000 clones, around 80% being singletons. Sequenced: memory CD4+ T cells from blood. Receptors were obtained from an adult in good health and CMV-seronegative. Both conserved end residues are part of each CDR3. D genes are given only for firm matches. Not every row has a clone size; where given, it reads once, few, many or a size class.

.	.	TRBV6-1	15	TRBJ1-1	CASRRDWGREAEAFF	TGTGCCAGCAGACGGGACTGGGGCAGGGAGGCTGAAGCTTTCTTT
TRBD1	few	TRBV5-1	16	TRBJ2-2	CASSSWTGPNTGELFF	TGCGCCAGCAGCTCCTGGACAGGGCCAAACACCGGGGAGCTGTTTTTT
.	.	TRBV29-1	12	TRBJ1-2	CSAQTGPGGYTF	TGCAGCGCCCAGACGGGTCCGGGGGGCTACACCTTC
.	.	TRBV6-1	14	TRBJ1-3	CASSVHLSGNTIYF	TGTGCCAGCAGTGTTCACCTCTCTGGAAACACCATATATTTT
.	.	TRBV6-6	14	TRBJ1-1	CASSLRGDGTEAFF	TGTGCCAGCAGCCTCCGTGGGGATGGCACTGAAGCTTTCTTT
.	.	TRBV27	15	TRBJ1-1	CASSLYPPQNTEAFF	TGTGCCAGCAGTTTATACCCCCCACAGAACACTGAAGCTTTCTTT
.	.	TRBV7-8	13	TRBJ1-6	CASSPGRNSPLHF	TGTGCCAGCAGCCCAGGACGGAATTCACCCCTCCACTTT
.	.	TRBV6-1	15	TRBJ2-3	CASSETATMPDTQYF	TGTGCCAGCAGTGAAACAGCGACCATGCCTGATACGCAGTATTTT
.	.	TRBV2	13	TRBJ1-2	CASKGRGNYGYTF	TGTGCCAGCAAGGGTCGTGGTAACTATGGCTACACCTTC
TRBD2	few	TRBV2	18	TRBJ2-1	CASSESAVVAGGPGEQFF	TGTGCCAGCAGTGAATCAGCAGTAGTCGCGGGGGGGCCGGGTGAGCAGTTCTTC
TRBD1	.	TRBV11-2	15	TRBJ2-5	CASSPGTVSQETQYF	TGTGCCAGCAGCCCCGGGACAGTCAGTCAAGAGACCCAGTACTTC
.	.	TRBV27	17	TRBJ1-5	CASSPPPRGPTDQPQHF	TGTGCCAGCAGCCCCCCGCCCAGGGGACCAACGGATCAGCCCCAGCATTTT
TRBD1	.	TRBV7-9	15	TRBJ1-1	CASSSPDRANTEAFF	TGTGCCAGCAGCTCGCCGGACAGGGCGAACACTGAAGCTTTCTTT
TRBD1	few	TRBV19	15	TRBJ2-7	CASSRRDRGPYEQYF	TGTGCCAGTAGCCGCCGGGACAGGGGCCCATACGAGCAGTACTTC
.	.	TRBV4-1	14	TRBJ1-1	CASSRQGSDTEAFF	TGCGCCAGCAGCCGCCAAGGCTCCGACACTGAAGCTTTCTTT
TRBD1	once	TRBV9	17	TRBJ1-6	CASSVASTGGGNSPLHF	TGTGCCAGCAGCGTAGCGTCAACAGGGGGCGGTAATTCACCCCTCCACTTT
TRBD2	.	TRBV6-6	15	TRBJ2-1	CASGRGGSSYNEQFF	TGTGCCAGCGGTCGGGGGGGAAGCTCCTACAATGAGCAGTTCTTC
.	.	TRBV9	15	TRBJ2-5	CASSVGTVPQETQYF	TGTGCCAGCAGCGTAGGGACAGTACCACAAGAGACCCAGTACTTC
.	few	TRBV6-4	15	TRBJ1-2	CASSDVSETNYGYTF	TGTGCCAGCAGTGACGTGTCAGAAACTAACTATGGCTACACCTTC
TRBD2	.	TRBV28	16	TRBJ2-1	CASRLLTSGAYNEQFF	TGTGCCAGCAGACTTTTGACTAGCGGGGCGTACAATGAGCAGTTCTTC
TRBD1	.	TRBV19	20	TRBJ2-6	CASSPRQWTGDSSGANVLTF	TGTGCCAGTAGTCCCCGTCAGTGGACAGGGGACAGCTCTGGGGCCAACGTCCTGACTTTC
.	few	TRBV4-2	14	TRBJ2-7	CASSQEVLSYEQYF	TGTGCCAGCAGCCAAGAGGTCTTATCCTACGAGCAGTACTTC
TRBD1	.	TRBV6-6	14	TRBJ1-1	CASSYSTGLAEAFF	TGTGCCAGCAGTTACTCGACAGGGCTCGCTGAAGCTTTCTTT
.	.	TRBV7-3	14	TRBJ1-1	CASSLFAGNTEAFF	TGTGCCAGCAGCTTATTTGCGGGGAACACTGAAGCTTTCTTT
.	.	TRBV2	15	TRBJ1-4	CASSEYTGIGEKLFF	TGTGCCAGCAGTGAATACACAGGGATAGGTGAAAAACTGTTTTTT
.	.	TRBV30	13	TRBJ1-6	CAWTFGANSPLHF	TGTGCCTGGACTTTCGGAGCGAATTCACCCCTCCACTTT
.	.	TRBV7-9	15	TRBJ1-2	CASIPLGAVNYGYTF	TGTGCCAGCATCCCCCTTGGGGCGGTTAACTATGGCTACACCTTC
.	once	TRBV7-9	13	TRBJ2-3	CASSLAHSDTQYF	TGTGCCAGCAGCTTAGCACATTCGGATACGCAGTATTTT
.	.	TRBV11-3	12	TRBJ2-7	CASSSGAYEQYF	TGTGCCAGCAGCTCCGGGGCCTACGAGCAGTACTTC
TRBD1	.	TRBV5-1	16	TRBJ1-6	CASSLEGQGGNSPLHF	TGCGCCAGCAGCTTGGAGGGACAGGGGGGTAATTCACCCCTCCACTTT
.	few	TRBV9	14	TRBJ1-1	CASSVDQENTEAFF	TGTGCCAGCAGCGTAGACCAGGAGAACACTGAAGCTTTCTTT
TRBD1	.	TRBV2	15	TRBJ2-5	CASSLPLGQQETQYF	TGTGCCAGCAGTCTACCCCTGGGACAGCAAGAGACCCAGTACTTC
.	.	TRBV5-6	16	TRBJ1-2	CASSPGGGSQFYGYTF	TGTGCCAGCAGCCCCGGAGGGGGGTCTCAATTCTATGGCTACACCTTC
.	.	TRBV27	14	TRBJ1-1	CASSLNGARTEAFF	TGTGCCAGCAGTTTAAACGGGGCGCGGACTGAAGCTTTCTTT
TRBD2	.	TRBV11-2	16	TRBJ2-1	CASSSWGLAGHNEQFF	TGTGCCAGCAGTTCTTGGGGGCTAGCGGGGCACAATGAGCAGTTCTTC
TRBD2	once	TRBV7-6	15	TRBJ2-7	CASSLVAGASYEQYF	TGTGCCAGCAGCTTAGTAGCGGGGGCCTCCTACGAGCAGTACTTC
.	.	TRBV14	17	TRBJ2-2	CASSQVAAQMNTGELFF	TGTGCCAGCAGCCAAGTCGCAGCCCAAATGAACACCGGGGAGCTGTTTTTT
.	.	TRBV7-6	18	TRBJ1-3	CASSLGPGGRGSGNTIYF	TGTGCCAGCAGCTTAGGACCGGGCGGCAGGGGCTCAGGAAACACCATATATTTT
.	.	TRBV15	12	TRBJ1-5	CATSRRDQPQHF	TGTGCCACCAGCCGGAGGGACCAGCCCCAGCATTTT
TRBD1	.	TRBV5-1	14	TRBJ1-1	CASSIDRVETEAFF	TGCGCCAGCAGCATTGACAGGGTTGAGACTGAAGCTTTCTTT
.	.	TRBV10-2	14	TRBJ1-5	CASSDSQRYQPQHF	TGCGCCAGCAGTGACAGCCAAAGGTATCAGCCCCAGCATTTT
.	.	TRBV9	13	TRBJ2-1	CASSPPSLGEQFF	TGTGCCAGCAGCCCTCCCTCACTGGGGGAGCAGTTCTTC
TRBD1	.	TRBV28	16	TRBJ1-5	CASSFEGQGITQPQHF	TGTGCCAGCAGTTTTGAGGGACAGGGCATTACGCAGCCCCAGCATTTT
.	few	TRBV18	16	TRBJ1-2	CASSPTAAGAAYGYTF	TGTGCCAGCTCACCTACTGCGGCGGGGGCGGCCTATGGCTACACCTTC
.	.	TRBV28	15	TRBJ1-6	CASSPPGQSNSPLHF	TGTGCCAGCAGCCCTCCGGGGCAGAGTAATTCACCCCTCCACTTT
TRBD1	.	TRBV7-6	13	TRBJ2-7	CASSLDRLDEQYF	TGTGCCAGCAGCCTGGACAGGCTTGACGAGCAGTACTTC
.	.	TRBV6-5	11	TRBJ2-1	CASSWAGEQFF	TGTGCCAGCAGTTGGGCGGGTGAGCAGTTCTTC
TRBD1	.	TRBV10-3	15	TRBJ2-1	CAISGRDRGNGEQFF	TGTGCCATCAGTGGCCGGGACAGGGGGAACGGTGAGCAGTTCTTC
.	.	TRBV5-4	14	TRBJ2-2	CASSPGGATGELFF	TGTGCCAGCAGCCCTGGGGGGGCCACCGGGGAGCTGTTTTTT
.	.	TRBV7-2	13	TRBJ1-5	CASSPNSNQPQHF	TGTGCCAGCAGCCCGAACAGTAATCAGCCCCAGCATTTT
.	.	TRBV6-5	12	TRBJ1-6	CASSYSRSPLHF	TGTGCCAGCAGTTACTCGAGGTCACCCCTCCACTTT
.	few	TRBV4-1	18	TRBJ1-2	CASSRSEAVTKGGYGYTF	TGCGCCAGCAGCCGAAGTGAGGCGGTGACCAAAGGTGGCTATGGCTACACCTTC
.	few	TRBV19	17	TRBJ1-5	CASSRRADLLSNQPQHF	TGTGCCAGTAGTAGGAGGGCGGACCTCCTGAGCAATCAGCCCCAGCATTTT
TRBD1	.	TRBV27	13	TRBJ2-7	CASRRDRDSEQYF	TGTGCCAGCAGAAGGGACAGGGACAGCGAGCAGTACTTC
.	.	TRBV19	16	TRBJ1-5	CASRQPLTGRDQPQHF	TGTGCCAGTAGGCAGCCCCTCACCGGACGGGATCAGCCCCAGCATTTT
.	.	TRBV2	12	TRBJ1-1	CASRDDSTEAFF	TGTGCCAGCAGGGATGACAGCACTGAAGCTTTCTTT
.	.	TRBV18	14	TRBJ2-3	CASSPIASTDTQYF	TGTGCCAGCTCACCGATAGCTAGCACAGATACGCAGTATTTT